The 15 T cell receptor beta chains reported below all come from one sample, sequenced in a study of T cell responses to AZD1222 COVID-19 vaccine. Sequencing used immunoSEQ multiplex PCR; TCRdb keeps in-frame clones, though not all of them. The sample contains hundreds of thousands of clones, 90% to 95% of which appear only once. This specimen consisted of peripheral blood, obtained 28 days after the second AZD1222 dose. These receptors were obtained from an adult who received the AZD1222 COVID-19 vaccine.

This clone was found once. This chain links TRBV28 with TRBJ2-7, with 11 bases aligning to TRBD1. There are 13 residues in the CDR3. Germline assignment: CDR1 MDHEN and CDR2 SYDVKM. Trimming at V came to 6 bases and at J to 7 bases, leaving 5 bases not matched to a gene. CDR3 nucleotides: TGTGCCAGCAGACACGGGACAGGGGGTGAGCAGTACTTC. It codes for CASRHGTGGEQYF. The whole variable domain, remainder taken from reference TRBV28 and TRBJ2-7, is DVKVTQSSRYLVKRTGEKVFLECVQDMDHENMFWYRQDPGLGLRLIYFSYDVKMKEKGDIPEGYSVSREKKERFSLILESASTNQTSMYLCASRHGTGGEQYFGPGTRLTVT.

V usage is TRBV6-2 or TRBV6-3 and J usage is TRBJ1-5, with D unclear. Trimming took 2 bases from V and 6 from J, leaving 11 bases between them. Germline V CDR1 and CDR2: MNHEY, SVGEGT. This CDR3 has 14 residues. DNA of the CDR3: TGTGCCAGCAGTTACGGGTCTCGGGGTCAGCCCCAGCATTTT. Its translation is CASSYGSRGQPQHF.

The rearrangement uses TRBV12-3 or TRBV12-4 and TRBJ2-3, with 10 bases aligning to TRBD1. This CDR3 comprises 13 residues. The CDR3 loop is CVGGTGVGDTQYF. DNA of the CDR3: TGTGTCGGGGGGACAGGGGTGGGAGATACGCAGTATTTT.

Comment on this clone: The sample has other DNA sequences that encode this CDR3 too. The rearrangement uses TRBV5-1 and TRBJ1-1; TRBD1 is a possible D gene (5 bases). V was cut by 0 bases and J by 5 bases, with 11 bases left in between. Germline assignment: CDR1 SGHRS and CDR2 YFSETQ. This CDR3 is built from 14 residues. The CDR3 nucleotides read TGCGCCAGCAGCTTGGGCAGGGCGGGGACTGAAGCTTTCTTT. Its protein is CASSLGRAGTEAFF.

J is TRBJ2-1 and V is TRBV7-2, with D tentatively TRBD2 (6 bases). This CDR3 is 11 amino acids long. Trimming left V 5 bases short and J 12 bases short, with 11 bases between. Germline V gene lookup returns CDR1 SGHTA and CDR2 FQGNSA. The CDR3: CASSTGGRQFF. Written as DNA, the CDR3 is TGTGCCAGCAGCACCGGGGGTAGGCAGTTCTTC. The full variable domain, its missing parts supplied by reference TRBV7-2 and TRBJ2-1, is GAGVSQSPSNKVTEKGKDVELRCDPISGHTALYWYRQSLGQGLEFLIYFQGNSAPDKSGLPSDRFSAERTGGSVSTLTIQRTQQEDSAVYLCASSTGGRQFFGPGTRLTVL.

This chain joins TRBV2 and TRBJ1-1, with D unresolved. V was pared by 7 bases and J by 6 bases, with 12 bases between. Germline V gene sequence: CDR1 SNHLY, CDR2 FYNNEI. The CDR3 has 12 amino acids. The CDR3 sequence is CASNTRVPEAFF. The CDR3 nucleotides read TGTGCCAGCAACACTCGGGTACCTGAAGCTTTCTTT.

V is TRBV11-3 and J is TRBJ2-3, with D uncertain. V lost 1 base and J 0 bases, leaving 8 bases between the germline ends. Germline CDR1 is SGHNT and CDR2 is YENEEA. This CDR3 comprises 15 residues. The CDR3 bases are TGTGCCAGCAGCTTAGGTCTTACTAGCACAGATACGCAGTATTTT. It yields the protein CASSLGLTSTDTQYF.

The V call is TRBV5-5, the J call TRBJ1-6; 7 positions match TRBD1. CDR1 SGHKS and CDR2 YYEKEE come from the germline V gene (reference sequence). This CDR3 is 14 amino acids long. The junction had 3 bases not matched to a gene; V was cut back by 2 bases and J by 7 bases. CDR3 amino acids: CASSFWDRNSPLHF. DNA of the CDR3: TGTGCCAGCAGCTTTTGGGACAGAAATTCACCCCTCCACTTT.

The chain joins TRBV27 to TRBJ1-5; possible D gene TRBD1, 5 bases. The CDR3 is 15 amino acids. CDR1 MNHEY and CDR2 SMNVEV come from the germline V gene (reference sequence). The V end lost 4 bases, the J end lost 6 bases, and 16 bases lay between the germline ends. The CDR3 sequence is CASSSTWGRTQPQHF. In DNA, the CDR3 is TGTGCCAGCAGTTCTACGTGGGGACGTACTCAGCCCCAGCATTTT.

The chain uses TRBV15 and TRBJ2-3; D uncertain. CDR1 is LNHNV, CDR2 YYDKDF, per germline (reference sequence). V lost 5 bases and J 10 bases, leaving 13 bases between the germline ends. The CDR3 contains 12 residues. For the CDR3, the DNA is TGTGCCACCAGCCCCCCTCGAGGTTCGCAGTATTTT. This gives the protein CATSPPRGSQYF.

This clone was counted only a few times. The CDR3: CASSPVWQGARTGELFF. CDR3 coding DNA: TGTGCCAGCTCACCAGTTTGGCAGGGGGCCCGAACCGGGGAGCTGTTTTTT. J is TRBJ2-2 and V is TRBV18; 8 nucleotides align to TRBD1. V was clipped by 2 bases and J by 5 bases; unmatched bases: 10. The CDR3 has 17 amino acids. Germline-derived CDR1 and CDR2 are KGHSH and LQKENI. Variable domain in full (rest from reference TRBV18 and TRBJ2-2): NAGVMQNPRHLVRRRGQEARLRCSPMKGHSHVYWYRQLPEEGLKFMVYLQKENIIDESGMPKERFSAEFPKEGPSILRIQQVVRGDSAAYFCASSPVWQGARTGELFFGEGSRLTVL.

This clone came up once. This chain uses TRBV21-1 with TRBJ2-7; TRBD2, as called in the table, went unchecked against the DNA. TRBV21-1 is a known pseudogene. The CDR3 consists of 19 residues. The CDR3 loop is CASSKATQRLSSLVGEQYF. DNA for the CDR3: TGTGCCAGCAGCAAAGCGACGCAGCGCCTCTCTTCCCTGGTGGGCGAGCAGTACTTC.

The gene calls are TRBV25-1 and TRBJ2-7; 7 nucleotides match TRBD1. CDR1 is MGHDK and CDR2 is SYGVNS in the germline V gene. With V trimmed by 0 bases and J by 0 bases, 2 bases remained unmatched. This CDR3 has 15 residues. Written as DNA, the CDR3 is TGTGCCAGCAGTGAATACAGGGGGAGCTCCTACGAGCAGTACTTC. Residues: CASSEYRGSSYEQYF.

This rearrangement joins TRBV5-4 to TRBJ2-7; TRBD1 agrees at 7 bases. In germline, CDR1 is SGHNT, CDR2 YYREEE (reference sequence). The CDR3 is 15 residues long. Trimming at V came to 2 bases and at J to 2 bases, leaving 7 bases not matched to a gene. CDR3 bases: TGTGCCAGCAGCTTTGGAAGGGGACAGACCTACGAGCAGTACTTC. Its translation: CASSFGRGQTYEQYF.

The chain combines TRBV5-6 with TRBJ2-3; D uncertain. Germline values: CDR1 SGHDT, CDR2 YYEEEE. The CDR3 spans 14 residues. V was pared by 0 bases and J by 5 bases, with 10 bases between. CDR3 sequence: CASSLVYTQDTQYF. The CDR3 DNA reads TGTGCCAGCAGCTTGGTCTACACACAAGATACGCAGTATTTT.